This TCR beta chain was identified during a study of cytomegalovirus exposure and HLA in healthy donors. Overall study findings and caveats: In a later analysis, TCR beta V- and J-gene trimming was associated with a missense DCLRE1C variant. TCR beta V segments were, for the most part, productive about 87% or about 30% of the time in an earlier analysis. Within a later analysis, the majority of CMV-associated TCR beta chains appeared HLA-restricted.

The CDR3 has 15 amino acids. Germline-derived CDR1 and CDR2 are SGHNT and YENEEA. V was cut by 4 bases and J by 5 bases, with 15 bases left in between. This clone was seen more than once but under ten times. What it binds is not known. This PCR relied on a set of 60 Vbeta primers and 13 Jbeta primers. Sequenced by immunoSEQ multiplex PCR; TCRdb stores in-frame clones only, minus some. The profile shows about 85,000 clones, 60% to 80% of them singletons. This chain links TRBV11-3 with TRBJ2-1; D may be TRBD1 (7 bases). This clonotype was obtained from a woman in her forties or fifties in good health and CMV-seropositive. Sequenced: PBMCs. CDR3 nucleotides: TGTGCCAGCAGCTCAGGGGGGACCCTTGACAATGAGCAGTTCTTC. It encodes CASSSGGTLDNEQFF.